These 24 T cell receptor beta chains originate from one sample sequenced in a study of CD8 T cells in Susac syndrome (dated by TCRdb to about 2019). The method was the immunoSEQ multiplex PCR assay. RNA was extracted using the RNeasy kit, and roughly 0.5 to 1 microgram was reverse transcribed with random hexamers. TCRdb handled the public reads itself, with Q25 trimming in fastp and clone calling in MiXCR, and kept productive beta chains. Every entry covers one CDR3 protein and lists the most common genes and DNA from its rows. Within this sample are about 120,000 distinct CDR3 sequences, with around 95% of them counted one time only. Jointly, the top ten make up roughly 0.092% of the sample. Material for sequencing was CD4+ T cells from PBMCs. The receptors shown here come from a human donor in good health.

CDR3 DNA: TGCAGCGTTACAGCCGCAACTAATGAAAAACTGTTTTTT. Protein: CSVTAATNEKLFF. The V call is TRBV29-1, the J call TRBJ1-4; D is undetermined. This CDR3 is built from 13 residues. The germline CDR1 and CDR2 sequences are SQVTM and ANQGSEA. Trimming cost V 5 bases and J 0 bases, with 7 bases left between them. The whole variable domain, filled in from reference TRBV29-1 and TRBJ1-4, reads SAVISQKPSRDICQRGTSLTIQCQVDSQVTMMFWYRQQPGQSLTLIATANQGSEATYESGFVIDKFPISRPNLTFSTLTVSNMSPEDSSIYLCSVTAATNEKLFFGSGTQLSVL.

The chain couples TRBV9 to TRBJ2-5; D might be TRBD2 (7 bases). This CDR3 region has 16 residues. Germline V lookup: CDR1 SGDLS, CDR2 YYNGEE. V dropped 3 bases and J dropped 1 base, with 16 bases sitting between them. CDR3 nucleotide sequence: TGTGCCAGCAGCGCGGGGGAGGGGGAGGGCCAAGAGACCCAGTACTTC. Encoded protein: CASSAGEGEGQETQYF.

The CDR3 region has the DNA TGTGCCAGCAGCTTAGGGGTGTTCTCAGGAGCTTTCTTT. Protein: CASSLGVFSGAFF. The rearrangement joins TRBV7-2 to TRBJ1-1; D unresolved. Germline CDR1 reads SGHTA; CDR2 reads FQGNSA. Trimming cost V 1 base and J 10 bases, with 13 bases left between them. The CDR3 is 13 residues long.

The rearrangement joins TRBV7-9 to TRBJ2-7; D is possibly TRBD1 (6 bases). V lost 3 bases and J lost 0, with 9 bases in between. CDR1 and CDR2 from the germline V gene are SEHNR and FQNEAQ (reference sequence). The CDR3 sequence is 14 residues long. The chain's CDR3 is CASSFGTISYEQYF. In nucleotides, the CDR3 is TGTGCCAGCAGCTTTGGGACAATCTCCTACGAGCAGTACTTC.

The V gene is TRBV29-1, the J gene TRBJ1-2, with a weak D call TRBD1 (6 bases). V lost 0 bases and J 6 bases, leaving 11 bases between the germline ends. CDR1 is SQVTM, CDR2 ANQGSEA, per germline. The CDR3 runs to 13 residues. CDR3: CSVEDVQGHGYTF. The CDR3 region has the DNA TGCAGCGTTGAAGATGTACAGGGACATGGCTACACCTTC.

The chain has TRBV9 and TRBJ2-3, with 11 nucleotides matching TRBD2. Looked up from germline, CDR1 is SGDLS and CDR2 is YYNGEE. This CDR3 contains 15 residues. After removal of 4 bases from V and 4 bases from J, the junction contained 5 bases not matched to a gene. The CDR3 reads CASSITSGSSDTQYF. The CDR3, as DNA: TGTGCCAGCAGCATCACTAGCGGGAGTTCAGATACGCAGTATTTT.

V gene TRBV28 combines with J gene TRBJ2-5; 7 positions agree with TRBD1. The CDR3 is 15 amino acids. Germline lookup yields CDR1 MDHEN and CDR2 SYDVKM. The J segment lost 5 bases and the V segment lost 5 bases, leaving 11 bases of the junction unmatched. The CDR3 DNA reads as TGTGCCAGCAGTCTCCCCGAAGGGGGCAAGGAGACCCAGTACTTC. This sequence encodes CASSLPEGGKETQYF.

CDR3 residues: CASRERGGYTF. The CDR3 DNA reads as TGTGCCAGCAGGGAGAGGGGCGGCTACACCTTC. This sequence joins TRBV12-3 or TRBV12-4 and TRBJ1-2, with D possibly TRBD1 on 5 matching bases. The CDR3 length is 11 residues. V was trimmed by 6 bases and J by 8 bases, leaving 10 bases between them.

The chain links TRBV6-6 to TRBJ2-5, with 7 bases fitting TRBD2. This CDR3 is built from 15 residues. Germline CDR1 and CDR2: MNHNY and SVGAGI (reference sequence). V trimming: 8 bases; J trimming: 4 bases; junction bases outside the gene matches: 13. CDR3 in DNA: TGTGCCAGCCGGGGGAGCGGGACCCCCGCAGAGACCCAGTACTTC. As protein: CASRGSGTPAETQYF.

The chain recombines TRBV19 with TRBJ1-5; D not certain. Trimming pared 5 bases from V and 6 bases from J, leaving 17 bases between. The CDR3 runs to 15 residues. Germline V gene lookup returns CDR1 LNHDA and CDR2 SQIVND (reference sequence). CDR3 nucleotide sequence: TGTGCCAGTAGTGTCTCCGCGGTGTCAGGTCAGCCCCAGCATTTT. Translated: CASSVSAVSGQPQHF.

The V call is TRBV6-6, the J call TRBJ2-1, with unresolved D. The CDR3 has 15 residues. CDR1 is MNHNY and CDR2 is SVGAGI in the germline V gene (reference sequence). Trimming took 7 bases from V and 6 from J, leaving 19 bases between them. The chain's CDR3 is CASNTDGPLGNEQFF. In DNA form, the CDR3 reads TGTGCCAGCAATACCGACGGGCCTTTAGGCAATGAGCAGTTCTTC.

V is TRBV7-9 and J is TRBJ2-1, with 12 bases lining up with TRBD2. CDR3 length: 17 residues. Germline trimming cut 4 bases from V and 7 bases from J; bases unmatched to any gene: 11. The germline CDR1 and CDR2 sequences are SEHNR and FQNEAQ (reference sequence). The CDR3 DNA follows: TGTGCCAGCAGCTCGCGTTCTAGCGGGAGGGCCAGTAATGAGCAGTTCTTC. This encodes CASSSRSSGRASNEQFF.

The chain combines TRBV19 with TRBJ2-3, with 9 bases aligning to TRBD1. V gave up 2 bases and J gave up 4 bases; unmatched junction bases: 10. In germline, CDR1 is LNHDA, CDR2 SQIVND (reference sequence). The CDR3 has 17 residues. The CDR3 DNA sequence: TGTGCCAGTAGTATACTGTCGGGACAGGGAGGGTCAGATACGCAGTATTTT. It translates to CASSILSGQGGSDTQYF.

CDR3 region: CASSFSAASGGQETQYF. CDR3 sequence (DNA): TGTGCCAGCAGCTTTTCCGCGGCTAGCGGGGGCCAAGAGACCCAGTACTTC. V and J are TRBV7-2 and TRBJ2-5, with 10 bases fitting TRBD2. Trimming removed 3 bases from V and 1 base from J; junction bases left unmatched: 8. The CDR3 consists of 17 residues. CDR1 SGHTA and CDR2 FQGNSA come from the germline V gene. Complete variable domain (other parts from reference TRBV7-2 and TRBJ2-5): GAGVSQSPSNKVTEKGKDVELRCDPISGHTALYWYRQSLGQGLEFLIYFQGNSAPDKSGLPSDRFSAERTGGSVSTLTIQRTQQEDSAVYLCASSFSAASGGQETQYFGPGTRLLVL.

The gene calls are TRBV5-1 and TRBJ2-2, with D tentatively TRBD1 or TRBD2 (5 bases each). In germline, CDR1 is SGHRS, CDR2 YFSETQ. V shed 4 bases and J shed 5 bases, with 15 bases lying between them. This CDR3 contains 15 residues. As DNA, the CDR3 is TGCGCCAGCAGCATGGGGACCTCGAGGACCGGGGAGCTGTTTTTT. It specifies CASSMGTSRTGELFF.

V gene TRBV7-9 combines with J gene TRBJ1-1, with D possibly matching TRBD1 (6 bases). The germline V gene encodes CDR1 SEHNR and CDR2 FQNEAQ (reference sequence). The CDR3 consists of 14 residues. V was pared by 3 bases and J by 4 bases, with 12 bases between. The CDR3 DNA is TGTGCCAGCAGCTTCCAGGGAGGGGGCACTGAAGCTTTCTTT. It is translated as CASSFQGGGTEAFF.

The chain's CDR3 is CASSTVVLWGDHNEQFF. The CDR3 nucleotides read TGTGCCAGTAGTACGGTCGTGCTGTGGGGGGATCACAATGAGCAGTTCTTC. The chain employs TRBV19 and TRBJ2-1; TRBD2 is a possible D gene (6 bases). This CDR3 has 17 amino acids. With 4 bases removed from V and 5 bases from J, the gap between germline ends came to 21 bases. Germline V gives CDR1 LNHDA, CDR2 SQIVND (reference sequence).

The chain combines TRBV19 with TRBJ2-2; no firm D call. The CDR3 has 13 residues. Looked up from germline, CDR1 is LNHDA and CDR2 is SQIVND (reference sequence). V lost 6 bases and J lost 5, with 10 bases in between. The CDR3 sequence: CASSRGFTGELFF. The DNA for the CDR3 is TGTGCCAGTAGCCGTGGGTTTACCGGGGAGCTGTTTTTT.

The chain links TRBV5-1 to TRBJ2-7; D possibly corresponds to TRBD1 (5 bases). V gave up 4 bases and J gave up 2 bases, with 13 bases separating them. CDR3 length: 14 residues. From germline, CDR1 is SGHRS and CDR2 YFSETQ. This chain's CDR3 is CASSTDKGPYEQYF. Here the CDR3 DNA reads TGCGCCAGCAGCACCGACAAGGGGCCCTACGAGCAGTACTTC.

This rearrangement joins TRBV28 to TRBJ2-7, with TRBD2 as a possible D gene (5 bases). Germline V CDR1 and CDR2: MDHEN, SYDVKM. Trimming shortened V by 5 bases and J by 2 bases, and 13 bases separated the two germline ends. CDR3 size: 14 residues. CDR3 in DNA: TGTGCCAGCAGTAGGAGAGGGCCGGCCTACGAGCAGTACTTC. Its translation is CASSRRGPAYEQYF.

This sequence joins TRBV12-3 or TRBV12-4 and TRBJ2-3, with no clear D. V was pared by 7 bases and J by 2 bases, with 4 bases between. The CDR3 totals 11 residues. CDR3 bases: TGTGCCAGCACAACCACAGATACGCAGTATTTT. Residues: CASTTTDTQYF.

J is TRBJ1-6 and V is TRBV3-1; TRBD1 agrees at 7 bases. CDR3 length: 16 amino acids. The germline V gene encodes CDR1 LGHDT and CDR2 YNNKEL (reference sequence). The junction had 8 bases not matched to a gene; V was cut back by 1 base and J by 8 bases. CDR3 in amino acids: CASSQVRRQGYSPLHF. The CDR3 coding sequence is TGTGCCAGCAGCCAAGTAAGGCGACAGGGTTATTCACCCCTCCACTTT.

The table lists this clonotype with a count of one. The gene calls are TRBV2 and TRBJ2-2; perhaps TRBD1 as D (5 bases). The CDR3 covers 14 residues. Germline-derived CDR1 and CDR2 are SNHLY and FYNNEI. Trimming took 6 bases from V and 4 from J, leaving 12 bases between them. The CDR3 loop is CASRPTVTTGELFF. The CDR3 DNA follows: TGTGCCAGCAGACCGACAGTAACCACCGGGGAGCTGTTTTTT.

The chain links TRBV28 to TRBJ1-5; no clear D. CDR3 size: 11 residues. CDR1 and CDR2 from the germline V gene are MDHEN and SYDVKM. The V and J ends lost 5 bases and 3 bases respectively, with 2 bases between them. CDR3 sequence: CASSHNQPQHF. The CDR3 DNA follows: TGTGCCAGCAGTCACAATCAGCCCCAGCATTTT.